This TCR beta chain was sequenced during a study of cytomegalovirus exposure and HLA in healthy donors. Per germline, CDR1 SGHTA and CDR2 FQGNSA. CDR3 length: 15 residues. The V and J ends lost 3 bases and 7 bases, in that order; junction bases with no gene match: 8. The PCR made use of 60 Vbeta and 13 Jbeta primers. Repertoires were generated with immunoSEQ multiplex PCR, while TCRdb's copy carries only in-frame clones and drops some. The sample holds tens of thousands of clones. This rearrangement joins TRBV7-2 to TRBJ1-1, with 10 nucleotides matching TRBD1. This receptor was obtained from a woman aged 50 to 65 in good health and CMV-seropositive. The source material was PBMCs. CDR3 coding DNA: TGTGCCAGCAGCTTTCTTCGACAGGGGGCGATTGAAGCTTTCTTT. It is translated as CASSFLRQGAIEAFF.